The entry below gives a single T cell receptor (beta chain) sequence along with its context. Its antigen remains unknown. This entry belongs to a study of shared clonotypes between healthy human individuals. Study observations and caveats: In general, naive subsets displayed greater estimated richness than memory subsets did. Rarefaction showed sorted-subset sequencing was incomplete despite large depth. Generation probabilities were higher for clonotypes shared across all four sorted-subset donors than for unshared ones.

V lost 3 bases to trimming and J lost 7 bases; unmatched junction nucleotides: 2. Germline V CDR1 and CDR2: ENHRY, SYGVKD. CDR3 length: 13 amino acids. This was a deep-level run. The repertoire was sequenced with immunoSEQ multiplex PCR; TCRdb's copy has only in-frame clones and lacks some. The sample contains approximately 2.5 million clones, 93% of which appear only once. The chain has TRBV10-3 and TRBJ2-1; 8 nucleotides align to TRBD1. The specimen was naive CD4+ T cells from PBMCs. The subset is: CD45RA+ positively selected. The TCR originated in a man younger than 35 in good health. Some clones in this sample may be carry-over from other donors' samples. The CDR3 spells CAISDRGPNEQFF. CDR3 nucleotides: TGTGCCATCAGTGACAGGGGGCCGAATGAGCAGTTCTTC.